The 8 T cell receptor beta chains below were found in one sample sequenced in a study of blood T cell repertoires in COVID-19. Profiled with immunoSEQ multiplex PCR; TCRdb holds only in-frame clones, not every one. The sample lists about 140,000 clones; about 87% were seen once. Specimen: peripheral blood. The receptor source for this set is a human donor in a cohort sampled during active COVID-19.

The genes are TRBV6-1 and TRBJ2-2; no firm D call. This CDR3 is 12 amino acids long. V was pared by 3 bases and J by 6 bases, with 5 bases between. Germline lookup yields CDR1 MNHNS and CDR2 SASEGT. As DNA, the CDR3 is TGTGCCAGCAGTGATCCTCCCGGGGAGCTGTTTTTT. This sequence encodes CASSDPPGELFF.

The chain links TRBV5-4 to TRBJ1-3; D is uncertain. There are 15 residues in the CDR3. The V end lost 3 bases, the J end lost 3 bases, and 13 bases lay between the germline ends. The germline V gene encodes CDR1 SGHNT and CDR2 YYREEE (reference sequence). This CDR3 is CASSSQLGDGNTIYF. CDR3 DNA sequence: TGTGCCAGCAGCTCGCAGCTAGGCGATGGAAACACCATATATTTT.

V and J are TRBV7-9 and TRBJ2-3; D ambiguous. From germline, CDR1 is SEHNR and CDR2 FQNEAQ (reference sequence). CDR3 length equals 15 residues. V was clipped by 1 base and J by 4 bases, with 12 bases between them. For the CDR3, the DNA is TGTGCCAGCAGCTTAGGTACATCCGGGTCAGATACGCAGTATTTT. Amino acids: CASSLGTSGSDTQYF.

The chain employs TRBV5-1 and TRBJ2-7, with 8 bases that match TRBD1. This CDR3 region has 15 residues. V lost 4 bases to trimming and J lost 2 bases; unmatched junction nucleotides: 8. The V gene's germline CDR1 is SGHRS and CDR2 YFSETQ. CDR3 DNA sequence: TGCGCCAGCAGCCCAAGGACAGGGTTGCCCTACGAGCAGTACTTC. Translated: CASSPRTGLPYEQYF.

The genes are TRBV5-6 and TRBJ1-5, with a weak D call TRBD1 (6 bases). Trimming cost V 5 bases and J 7 bases, with 28 bases left between them. Germline V gives CDR1 SGHDT, CDR2 YYEEEE. There are 18 residues in the CDR3. The CDR3 region is CASSLSYRENLVGQPQHF. The CDR3 region has the DNA TGTGCCAGCAGTTTGAGTTACAGGGAAAACCTAGTAGGACAGCCCCAGCATTTT.

The rearrangement uses TRBV14 and TRBJ2-2; TRBD1 aligns across 7 bases. Per the germline V gene, CDR1 is SGHDN and CDR2 is FVKESK. The ends lost 4 bases at V and 2 bases at J; junction bases unmatched: 10. This CDR3 is 17 amino acids long. CDR3 loop: CASSLKTGVSNTGELFF. CDR3 DNA sequence: TGTGCCAGCAGCCTAAAAACAGGGGTCAGTAACACCGGGGAGCTGTTTTTT.

This clone has a handful of counts. The V and J genes are TRBV9 and TRBJ2-7; TRBD1 matches at 10 bases. V dropped 3 bases and J dropped 2; count of bases not matched to a gene: 8. Germline V lookup: CDR1 SGDLS, CDR2 YYNGEE. The CDR3 runs 16 residues. CDR3: CASSGEGTGDTYEQYF. CDR3 DNA sequence: TGTGCCAGCAGCGGAGAGGGGACAGGGGATACCTACGAGCAGTACTTC.

V and J are TRBV5-1 and TRBJ2-1, with 13 bases aligning to TRBD2. There are 16 residues in the CDR3. From germline, CDR1 is SGHRS and CDR2 YFSETQ. V gave up 3 bases and J gave up 6 bases; unmatched junction bases: 6. The CDR3 region has the DNA TGCGCCAGCAGCTCCTTAGGACTAGCGGGAGCCAATGAGCAGTTCTTC. This codes for CASSSLGLAGANEQFF.